These 12 T cell receptor beta chains were all obtained from the same sample, sequenced in a study of T cell responses to AZD1222 COVID-19 vaccine (dated by TCRdb to about 2021). Receptor libraries were prepared by the immunoSEQ multiplex PCR assay. Imported from immuneACCESS, the table was reduced by TCRdb to in-frame sequences with V and J called. These copies leave out some clones; in studies compared against another copy, an unresolved V gene accounts for under half, and the cause of the remainder is not known. In all, the sample holds approximately 130,000 clones, and 90% of those were seen once. Of the sample, 7.2% is held by the ten largest clones. The intended sense of this specimen's time point label: baseline before first vaccination. The specimen was peripheral blood, collected on day 0 of AZD1222 vaccination. The receptors originated from an adult in good health.

The chain couples TRBV19 to TRBJ2-6; D ambiguous. The CDR3 sequence is 16 residues long. Germline V CDR1 and CDR2: LNHDA, SQIVND (reference sequence). Trimming shortened V by 4 bases and J by 2 bases, and 12 bases separated the two germline ends. CDR3 coding DNA: TGTGCCAGTAGTACGCAGACGGTTCCTGGGGCCAACGTCCTGACTTTC. Its protein product is CASSTQTVPGANVLTF.

The chain uses TRBV7-2 and TRBJ1-2, with 7 bases lining up with TRBD1. This CDR3 has 15 amino acids. After removal of 2 bases from V and 5 bases from J, the junction contained 8 bases not matched to a gene. In germline, CDR1 is SGHTA, CDR2 FQGNSA. CDR3 in DNA: TGTGCCAGCAGCTTAAACCCTGCAGGGGGATATGGCTACACCTTC. Its translation: CASSLNPAGGYGYTF.

The rearrangement uses TRBV2 and TRBJ1-4, with D possibly being TRBD1 (5 bases). Looked up from germline, CDR1 is SNHLY and CDR2 is FYNNEI. The CDR3 length is 18 residues. Trimming cost V 5 bases and J 0 bases, with 19 bases left between them. For the CDR3, the DNA is TGTGCCAGCAGTTTTACAGGAAGATCAGAAACAACTAATGAAAAACTGTTTTTT. This translates into CASSFTGRSETTNEKLFF. Filled out from reference TRBV2 and TRBJ1-4, the complete variable domain reads EPEVTQTPSHQVTQMGQEVILRCVPISNHLYFYWYRQILGQKVEFLVSFYNNEISEKSEIFDDQFSVERPDGSNFTLKIRSTKLEDSAMYFCASSFTGRSETTNEKLFFGSGTQLSVL.

The rearrangement links TRBV19 to TRBJ2-1, with a tentative D call TRBD2 (6 bases). This CDR3 contains 16 residues. Germline lookup yields CDR1 LNHDA and CDR2 SQIVND (reference sequence). V lost 4 bases and J 9 bases, leaving 22 bases between the germline ends. As DNA, the CDR3 is TGTGCCAGTAGTACCATGGGGGGATCAGTAACGGGTGAGCAGTTCTTC. Translation: CASSTMGGSVTGEQFF.

V usage is TRBV5-4 and J usage is TRBJ2-6, with 7 positions matching TRBD1. With 4 bases clipped from V and 0 bases from J, the junction kept 7 bases outside the gene matches. CDR1 is SGHNT and CDR2 is YYREEE in the germline V gene (reference sequence). The CDR3 runs 17 residues. The DNA for the CDR3 is TGTGCCAGCAGCACCGGGACAGTAAGCTCTGGGGCCAACGTCCTGACTTTC. Translation gives CASSTGTVSSGANVLTF.

V is TRBV3-1 (or the pseudogene TRBV3-2) and J is TRBJ2-7; 8 bases line up with TRBD2. Per the germline V gene, CDR1 is LGHDT and CDR2 is YNNKEL (reference sequence). CDR3 size: 13 residues. V shed 2 bases and J 6 bases; nucleotides not matched to a gene: 3. This CDR3 is CASSQRGGGEQYF. The CDR3 DNA reads TGTGCCAGCAGCCAACGGGGGGGCGGCGAGCAGTACTTC.

The CDR3 reads CASSFGRMGVLFF. The CDR3 nucleotides read TGTGCCAGCAGCTTTGGACGGATGGGCGTGCTGTTTTTT. V gene TRBV7-2 combines with J gene TRBJ2-2, with D uncertain. The CDR3 consists of 13 residues. V lost 3 bases, J lost 13 bases, and 15 bases lay in between. CDR1 is SGHTA, CDR2 FQGNSA, per germline.

The genes are TRBV28 and TRBJ2-6; the match to TRBD2 covers 8 bases. This CDR3 region has 18 residues. The V gene end was trimmed by 6 bases and the J gene end by 2 bases; junction bases not matched to a gene: 12. Germline-derived CDR1 and CDR2 are MDHEN and SYDVKM. CDR3 DNA sequence: TGTGCCAGCAGCCCGACTAGCGCTACTCTTCCTGGGGCCAACGTCCTGACTTTC. Protein: CASSPTSATLPGANVLTF.

In its sample, this clone was seen once. The gene calls are TRBV6-5 and TRBJ1-5; no firm D call. Germline assignment: CDR1 MNHEY and CDR2 SVGAGI. V was pared by 4 bases and J by 3 bases, with 10 bases between. The CDR3 length is 14 residues. The CDR3 sequence: CASSSRVANQPQHF. The CDR3 region has the DNA TGTGCCAGCAGTTCGAGGGTAGCCAATCAGCCCCAGCATTTT.

This clone was found once. Written as DNA, the CDR3 is TGTGCCAGCAGTGAAACGACAGACACTGAAGCTTTCTTT. It codes for CASSETTDTEAFF. The genes are TRBV2 and TRBJ1-1, with D possibly being TRBD1 (5 bases). There are 13 residues in the CDR3. Trimming cost V 2 bases and J 3 bases, with 7 bases left between them. In germline, CDR1 is SNHLY, CDR2 FYNNEI.

The chain uses TRBV28 and TRBJ1-4, with 11 bases that match TRBD1. This CDR3 region has 17 residues. V gave up 4 bases and J gave up 4 bases; unmatched junction bases: 8. Per the germline V gene, CDR1 is MDHEN and CDR2 is SYDVKM. CDR3 nucleotide sequence: TGTGCCAGCAGTTCGGGACAGGGGGGATGGGGTAATGAAAAACTGTTTTTT. Amino acids: CASSSGQGGWGNEKLFF.

This chain links TRBV7-2 with TRBJ2-7; 8 nucleotides line up with TRBD2. Looked up from germline, CDR1 is SGHTA and CDR2 is FQGNSA. This CDR3 spans 12 amino acids. V was pared by 8 bases and J by 3 bases, with 3 bases of the junction left unmatched. The CDR3 region is CASSGGGYEQYF. The CDR3 nucleotides read TGTGCCAGCTCGGGGGGGGGCTACGAGCAGTACTTC.